A single sample gave rise to the 14 T cell receptor beta chains below, sequenced in a study of graft-versus-host responses after intestinal transplantation. No antigen has been assigned to these receptors. Produced via immunoSEQ multiplex PCR; TCRdb's table is partial and in-frame only. The data contain around 50,000 clones, 89% of them singletons. The starting material was unstimulated CD4+ T cells sorted from spleen or lymph node cells, obtained before transplant. The receptors originated from a human donor who was the organ donor for an intestinal transplant.

The DNA for the CDR3 is TGTGCCAGCAGCTCCGGGCAGGGGACCTACGAGCAGTACTTC. It codes for CASSSGQGTYEQYF. This chain connects TRBV5-4 to TRBJ2-7, with D tentatively TRBD1 (6 bases). This CDR3 spans 14 amino acids. The germline V and J ends were trimmed by 3 bases and 2 bases, with 12 bases remaining between them. Per germline, CDR1 SGHNT and CDR2 YYREEE (reference sequence). The full variable domain, in which reference TRBV5-4 and TRBJ2-7 provide the parts outside the CDR3, is ETGVTQSPTHLIKTRGQQVTLRCSSQSGHNTVSWYQQALGQGPQFIFQYYREEENGRGNFPPRFSGLQFPNYSSELNVNALELDDSALYLCASSSGQGTYEQYFGPGTRLTVT.

V gene TRBV9 combines with J gene TRBJ2-3; 8 positions agree with TRBD2. CDR3 size: 15 residues. V shed 3 bases, J shed 5 bases, and the junction held 8 bases outside the gene matches. Per the germline V gene, CDR1 is SGDLS and CDR2 is YYNGEE. CDR3: CASSAGGGEGDTQYF. The CDR3 DNA reads as TGTGCCAGCAGCGCGGGGGGGGGAGAGGGAGATACGCAGTATTTT.

The chain uses TRBV15 and TRBJ2-2, with TRBD2 identical over 7 bases. Germline-derived CDR1 and CDR2 are LNHNV and YYDKDF (reference sequence). V lost 1 base to trimming and J lost 6 bases; unmatched junction nucleotides: 5. CDR3 length: 15 residues. The CDR3 nucleotides read TGTGCCACCAGCAGAGGGGGGGAGGGGTCCGGGGAGCTGTTTTTT. It encodes CATSRGGEGSGELFF. Full variable domain (rest looked up from reference TRBV15 and TRBJ2-2): DAMVIQNPRYQVTQFGKPVTLSCSQTLNHNVMYWYQQKSSQAPKLLFHYYDKDFNNEADTPDNFQSRRPNTSFCFLDIRSPGLGDTAMYLCATSRGGEGSGELFFGEGSRLTVL.

The chain's CDR3 is CASSLGGGEGDTQYF. The CDR3 DNA sequence: TGTGCCAGCAGCTTAGGAGGGGGGGAGGGAGATACGCAGTATTTT. The chain joins TRBV7-6 to TRBJ2-3, with D maybe TRBD2 (7 bases). CDR1 and CDR2 from the germline V gene are SGHVS and FNYEAQ. The CDR3 extends over 15 amino acids. The V end was cut by 1 base, the J end by 5 bases, with 13 bases between.

This chain links TRBV9 with TRBJ2-1, with 9 nucleotides matching TRBD2. Germline-derived CDR1 and CDR2 are SGDLS and YYNGEE. This CDR3 comprises 18 residues. The trim removed 3 bases at V and 8 bases at J, leaving 18 bases unmatched. In nucleotides, the CDR3 is TGTGCCAGCAGCGGGGAGTATGGTGGCGGGAGGGCCGGGGATGAGCAGTTCTTC. It specifies CASSGEYGGGRAGDEQFF.

V is TRBV6-6 and J is TRBJ1-4, with D possibly TRBD1 on 6 matching bases. In germline, CDR1 is MNHNY, CDR2 SVGAGI (reference sequence). V was pared by 6 bases and J by 1 base, with 12 bases between. This CDR3 comprises 15 residues. The CDR3 loop reads CASSTRGGTNEKLFF. The CDR3 DNA is TGTGCCAGCAGCACCAGAGGGGGAACTAATGAAAAACTGTTTTTT.

This chain uses TRBV14 with TRBJ2-2, with 11 nucleotides matching TRBD2. Trimming removed 1 base from V and 9 bases from J; junction bases left unmatched: 1. In germline, CDR1 is SGHDN, CDR2 FVKESK. CDR3 size: 14 residues. The CDR3 nucleotides are TGTGCCAGCAGCCAAGGACTAGCGGGAAGGGAGCTGTTTTTT. Translation: CASSQGLAGRELFF.

The chain recombines TRBV6-6 with TRBJ1-1; the match to TRBD1 covers 7 bases. Germline V lookup: CDR1 MNHNY, CDR2 SVGAGI (reference sequence). The CDR3 extends over 13 amino acids. V lost 8 bases to trimming and J lost 7 bases; unmatched junction nucleotides: 10. The CDR3 DNA reads TGTGCCAGCCAACACGACAGGGCCCGTGAAGCTTTCTTT. Translated: CASQHDRAREAFF.

The V call is TRBV11-2, the J call TRBJ2-3; tentative D call: TRBD2 (5 bases). CDR1 and CDR2 (germline): SGHAT, FQNNGV. This CDR3 is 14 amino acids long. V shed 3 bases and J shed 5 bases, with 12 bases lying between them. CDR3 loop: CASSFGELQDTQYF. The CDR3, as DNA: TGTGCCAGCAGCTTTGGGGAGTTACAAGATACGCAGTATTTT.

The genes are TRBV9 and TRBJ1-2; TRBD1 might be the D (6 bases). This CDR3 has 13 residues. Trimming shortened V by 4 bases and J by 8 bases, and 15 bases separated the two germline ends. CDR1 is SGDLS and CDR2 is YYNGEE in the germline V gene. CDR3 amino acids: CASSQGTGPGYTF. CDR3 sequence (DNA): TGTGCCAGCAGCCAAGGAACAGGGCCCGGCTACACCTTC.

The CDR3 coding sequence is TGTGCCAGCAGCTTAGCTCCGGCCTCCCCCACGGGCGAGCAGTACTTC. It is translated as CASSLAPASPTGEQYF. The V call is TRBV7-9, the J call TRBJ2-7; D unresolved. Looked up from germline, CDR1 is SEHNR and CDR2 is FQNEAQ (reference sequence). This CDR3 region has 16 residues. V dropped 0 bases and J dropped 6 bases, with 18 bases sitting between them.

This clone was counted a few times. The rearrangement uses TRBV4-1 and TRBJ1-2; a weak D match, TRBD1 (5 bases). V dropped 2 bases and J dropped 5 bases, with 12 bases sitting between them. The CDR3 loop spans 14 amino acids. Germline V gives CDR1 MGHRA, CDR2 YSYEKL. This CDR3 reads CASSQNNRLYGYTF. The CDR3 DNA reads TGCGCCAGCAGCCAAAATAACAGGCTTTATGGCTACACCTTC.

V and J are TRBV5-1 and TRBJ2-7, with D perhaps matching TRBD1 (6 bases). Germline CDR1 and CDR2: SGHRS and YFSETQ. Between the trimmed V and J ends, which lost 3 bases and 0 bases, there was a span of 7 bases. The CDR3 runs to 13 residues. This CDR3 is CASSSGHSYEQYF. The CDR3 DNA reads as TGCGCCAGCAGCTCGGGACACTCCTACGAGCAGTACTTC.

This sequence joins TRBV28 and TRBJ2-7; the match to TRBD2 covers 8 bases. The CDR3 consists of 15 residues. J was trimmed by 2 bases and V by 6 bases; bases with no gene match: 9. CDR1 is MDHEN and CDR2 is SYDVKM in the germline V gene. Here the CDR3 reads CASSPTSGGAYEQYF. Here the CDR3 DNA reads TGTGCCAGCAGCCCTACTAGCGGAGGGGCCTACGAGCAGTACTTC. Filled out from reference TRBV28 and TRBJ2-7, the complete variable domain reads DVKVTQSSRYLVKRTGEKVFLECVQDMDHENMFWYRQDPGLGLRLIYFSYDVKMKEKGDIPEGYSVSREKKERFSLILESASTNQTSMYLCASSPTSGGAYEQYFGPGTRLTVT.